This T cell receptor beta chain came from a study of OX40 agonist ivuxolimab in advanced cancers. Across the study: People in dose escalation had one of these cancers: hepatocellular carcinoma, melanoma, renal cell or head and neck cancer. Prior checkpoint blockade (anti-PD-1, anti-PD-L1 or anti-CTLA-4) was permitted; approximately 41% had it. Study-wide points: No determination was made of the antigen specificity of the expanded peripheral T cells. The average count of expanded clones was higher among CD8+ T cells than among CD4+.

Notes on this clone: Its cognate antigen is unknown.

With 5 bases removed from V and 1 base from J, the gap between germline ends came to 15 bases. The CDR3 runs 16 residues. Germline values: CDR1 MDHEN, CDR2 SYDVKM. Generated by immunoSEQ multiplex PCR, the TCRdb table keeps only in-frame clones and is missing some. The table lists around 60,000 clones, about 85% of them singletons, with 16% in the top ten. The chain uses TRBV28 and TRBJ2-1, with D possibly called TRBD1 or TRBD2 (5 bases each). This TCR came from an adult with an advanced solid tumor such as melanoma, head and neck, liver or kidney cancer. The sequenced sample was CD4+ or CD8+ T cells sorted from blood, obtained in a trial of the OX40 agonist ivuxolimab. The CDR3 reads CASSPRGSPSYNEQFF. In DNA, the CDR3 is TGTGCCAGCAGTCCTCGGGGCAGTCCGTCCTACAATGAGCAGTTCTTC.